These 15 T cell receptor beta chains originate from one sample sequenced in a study of T cells in Graves' hyperthyroidism and ophthalmopathy. TCR beta CDR3 regions were amplified from RNA. The study used the HTBI primer set for a first-round RT-PCR of the TCR CDR3. TCRdb analysed the multiplex PCR reads with MiXCR anew, one entry per CDR3 protein. The data contain over 700,000 distinct CDR3 sequences, roughly 37% of them seen just once; the ten biggest clones take up 8.9%. The source material was blood. Every receptor here comes from a man between 18 and 29 years old with Graves' hyperthyroidism.

This chain connects TRBV10-2 to TRBJ1-2; no clear D gene. CDR1 WSHSY and CDR2 SAAADI come from the germline V gene. The CDR3 loop spans 14 amino acids. The V end lost 0 bases, the J end lost 7 bases, and 12 bases lay between the germline ends. This chain's CDR3 is CASSESIGPGGYTF. The CDR3 bases are TGCGCCAGCAGTGAGTCGATAGGGCCCGGTGGCTACACCTTC.

At least ten counts were recorded for this clonotype. This CDR3 is CSARGDRTSEQYF. In DNA, the CDR3 is TGCAGTGCTAGGGGGGACAGGACGAGCGAGCAGTACTTC. The chain is built from TRBV20-1 and TRBJ2-7, with 8 bases identical to TRBD1. The CDR3 is 13 amino acids. J gave up 6 bases and V 3 bases, and 7 bases lay outside the gene matches. Germline V lookup: CDR1 DFQATT, CDR2 SNEGSKA (reference sequence).

At least ten counts were recorded for this clonotype. The rearrangement links TRBV10-3 to TRBJ1-6; D unclear. Trimming pared 3 bases from V and 6 bases from J, leaving 18 bases between. The CDR3 is 17 amino acids. CDR1 is ENHRY, CDR2 SYGVKD, per germline. In nucleotides, the CDR3 is TGTGCCATCAGTGAAGTAGGCAGGTCGACTTTTAATTCACCCCTCCACTTT. Translated, it gives CAISEVGRSTFNSPLHF.

This chain uses TRBV5-1 with TRBJ1-4; 8 positions agree with TRBD1. The V gene end was trimmed by 4 bases and the J gene end by 3 bases; junction bases not matched to a gene: 5. The CDR3 consists of 15 residues. CDR1 is SGHRS and CDR2 is YFSETQ in the germline V gene. The CDR3 coding sequence is TGCGCCAGCAGCCCCGGGACAGGATCTAATGAAAAACTGTTTTTT. This translates into CASSPGTGSNEKLFF. The entire variable domain, with the rest obtained from reference TRBV5-1 and TRBJ1-4, is as follows: KAGVTQTPRYLIKTRGQQVTLSCSPISGHRSVSWYQQTPGQGLQFLFEYFSETQRNKGNFPGRFSGRQFSNSRSEMNVSTLELGDSALYLCASSPGTGSNEKLFFGSGTQLSVL.

The V call is TRBV19, the J call TRBJ1-1; TRBD1 agrees at 9 bases. The CDR3 has 12 residues. V lost 9 bases to trimming and J lost 5 bases; unmatched junction nucleotides: 4. Germline V CDR1 and CDR2: LNHDA, SQIVND (reference sequence). CDR3 sequence: CASIGQGTEAFF. The CDR3 DNA reads TGTGCCAGCATCGGACAGGGGACTGAAGCTTTCTTT.

This clonotype appeared a few times. The V and J genes are TRBV5-1 and TRBJ1-1, with a possible D match to TRBD1 (5 bases). Germline V gives CDR1 SGHRS, CDR2 YFSETQ. The V gene lost 4 bases and the J gene lost 1 base, with 14 bases spanning the gap. The CDR3 spans 15 residues. This CDR3 is CASSDGRGRNTEAFF. CDR3 nucleotide sequence: TGCGCCAGCAGCGATGGTAGGGGAAGGAACACTGAAGCTTTCTTT.

To note about this clonotype: A much larger clone lies one base from this, so it may be a read error. The chain has TRBV29-1 and TRBJ2-7, with 8 bases identical to TRBD1. Germline assignment: CDR1 SQVTM and CDR2 ANQGSEA. The CDR3 covers 12 residues. DNA for the CDR3: TGCAGCGTTGAACAGGGGGCCTACGGGCAGTACTTC. It specifies CSVEQGAYGQYF.

Ten or more counts support this clonotype. The chain recombines TRBV29-1 with TRBJ2-7; 7 bases map to TRBD1. Trimming at V came to 5 bases and at J to 4 bases, leaving 8 bases not matched to a gene. The V gene's germline CDR1 is SQVTM and CDR2 ANQGSEA. This CDR3 has 13 amino acids. The CDR3 spells CSVQLGQAYEQYF. The CDR3 DNA reads as TGCAGCGTTCAGCTAGGACAGGCATACGAGCAGTACTTC.

This chain connects TRBV6-5 to TRBJ2-7; the match to TRBD1 covers 8 bases. After removal of 10 bases from V and 4 bases from J, the junction contained 15 bases not matched to a gene. Germline CDR1 and CDR2: MNHEY and SVGAGI. The CDR3 is made up of 15 amino acids. The CDR3 here is CAIPESGQGLYEQYF. The CDR3 DNA is TGTGCCATACCGGAATCTGGACAGGGTCTGTACGAGCAGTACTTC.

This sequence joins TRBV10-3 and TRBJ1-5; the D gene is possibly TRBD1 (5 bases). CDR3 length: 14 residues. Trimming took 3 bases from V and 7 from J, leaving 13 bases between them. Germline V CDR1 and CDR2: ENHRY, SYGVKD. The CDR3 loop reads CAISDRAGQQPQHF. As DNA, the CDR3 is TGTGCCATCAGTGACAGGGCAGGCCAGCAGCCCCAGCATTTT.

This clonotype was detected a few times. The rearrangement uses TRBV12-3 or TRBV12-4 and TRBJ1-1; 8 bases map to TRBD1. The CDR3 loop spans 14 amino acids. V lost 6 bases and J lost 4; bases outside the gene matches: 7. CDR3 region: CASSLSGGLTEAFF. DNA of the CDR3: TGTGCCAGCAGCTTGTCAGGGGGCCTCACTGAAGCTTTCTTT.

The sample holds one count of this clonotype. V is TRBV2 and J is TRBJ1-4; 10 nucleotides align to TRBD1. Germline V lookup: CDR1 SNHLY, CDR2 FYNNEI. CDR3 length: 15 residues. V shed 1 base, J shed 6 bases, and the junction held 2 bases outside the gene matches. For the CDR3, the DNA is TGTGCCAGCAGTGAAGAGGGGACAGGGGATGAAAAACTGTTTTTT. This translates into CASSEEGTGDEKLFF.

CDR3 loop: CASSPGAYRYTF. The CDR3 coding sequence is TGTGCCAGCAGTCCCGGGGCCTACCGCTACACCTTC. The chain carries TRBV12-3 or TRBV12-4 and TRBJ1-2; the D gene is possibly TRBD1 (5 bases). V lost 5 bases and J 9 bases, leaving 13 bases between the germline ends. This CDR3 region has 12 residues.

This clonotype turned up a few times. The chain has TRBV5-1 and TRBJ2-2, with TRBD2 matching over 10 bases. V shed 0 bases, J shed 5 bases, and the junction held 1 base outside the gene matches. Per germline, CDR1 SGHRS and CDR2 YFSETQ. The CDR3 spans 15 residues. The CDR3 DNA sequence: TGCGCCAGCAGCTTGGCTAGCGGGGGTACCGGGGAGCTGTTTTTT. Translation gives CASSLASGGTGELFF.

The V call is TRBV11-3, the J call TRBJ2-6; the D is unclear. Per germline, CDR1 SGHNT and CDR2 YENEEA. The CDR3 is 17 amino acids. V was shortened by 5 bases and J by 0 bases, with 14 bases between the two germline ends. In DNA, the CDR3 is TGTGCCAGCAGCCCTTTCGGGTGGAGCTCTGGGGCCAACGTCCTGACTTTC. Residues: CASSPFGWSSGANVLTF.